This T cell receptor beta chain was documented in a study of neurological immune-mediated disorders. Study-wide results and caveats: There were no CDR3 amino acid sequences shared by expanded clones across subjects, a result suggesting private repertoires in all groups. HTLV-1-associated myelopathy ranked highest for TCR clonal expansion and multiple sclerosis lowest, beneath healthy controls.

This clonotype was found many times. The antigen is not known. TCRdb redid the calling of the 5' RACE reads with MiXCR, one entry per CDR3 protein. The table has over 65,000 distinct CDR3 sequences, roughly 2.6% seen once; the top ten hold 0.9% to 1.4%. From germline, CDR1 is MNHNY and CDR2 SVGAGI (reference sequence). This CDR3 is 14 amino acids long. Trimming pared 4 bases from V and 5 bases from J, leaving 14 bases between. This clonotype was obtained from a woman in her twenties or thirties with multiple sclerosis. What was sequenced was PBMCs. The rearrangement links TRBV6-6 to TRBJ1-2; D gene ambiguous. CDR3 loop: CASSSSSHSYGYTF. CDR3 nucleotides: TGTGCCAGCAGTTCCTCCAGCCACTCTTATGGCTACACCTTC.